This TCR beta chain emerged from a study of memory CD8 T cells in hepatitis C reinfection. In the study overall: After reinfection, a couple of primary-infection resolvers became chronically infected.

Repertoires were generated with immunoSEQ multiplex PCR, while TCRdb's copy carries only in-frame clones and drops some. The data contain approximately 52,000 clones, about 90% of them seen just once; the ten biggest clones take up more than 0.8%. The CDR3 spans 15 residues. CDR1 and CDR2 (germline): SEHNR, FQNEAQ (reference sequence). Trimming took off 1 base at V and 5 bases at J, with 14 bases between the two ends. Time point in this sample: pre-reinfection, 55 to 20 weeks before reinfection detection. Sorted cells were sequenced directly ex vivo without any in vitro expansion. The V call is TRBV7-9, the J call TRBJ1-2; the D gene is possibly TRBD1 (5 bases). This receptor was taken from a man aged 18 to 29 with hepatitis C virus infection. Sequences were obtained from naive CD8+ T cells sorted from blood. CDR3 DNA: TGTGCCAGCAGCTTAGGATCCGGGGGTAGATATGGCTACACCTTC. Protein product: CASSLGSGGRYGYTF.